Described below is a single T cell receptor (beta chain) sequence and its context. V lost 0 bases, J lost 2 bases, and 12 bases lay in between. In germline, CDR1 is MNHEY, CDR2 SVGAGI. This CDR3 region has 16 residues. The data originate from a study of CD8+ T cells in alopecia areata. Study background: Among treated patients, oral tofacitinib was administered at 5 to 10 mg twice daily.

In each case, RNA was isolated and then reverse transcribed into cDNA as the sequencing template. Here immunoSEQ multiplex PCR was the method, and the copy in TCRdb shows in-frame clones only, minus some. Of 75,000 to 80,000 clones in the sample, approximately 64% were seen once. Sample treatment: oral pan-JAK inhibitor, 5-10 mg twice daily. Samples from alopecia areata patients were lesional scalp punch biopsies and peripheral blood. The sequence came from a human donor with alopecia areata. This chain uses TRBV6-5 with TRBJ2-3; D call uncertain. Specimen: CD8+ T cells sorted from blood, collected at week 24, from a patient treated with tofacitinib. The CDR3 DNA sequence: TGTGCCAGCAGTTACTCACGGACCAGACTCACAGATACGCAGTATTTT. Amino acid sequence: CASSYSRTRLTDTQYF.